The 22 T cell receptor beta chains in this list originate from one sample, sequenced in a study of blood T cells in healthy people across ages (dated by TCRdb to between 2014 and 2016). Library construction relied on 5' RACE. Sequencer: Illumina HiSeq 2500. A second roughly 6 to 12 cycle PCR used a sample-barcoded 5' primer and a J-beta primer mix. Clones were called with MiXCR by TCRdb after fastp trimmed the public reads at Q25, and only in-frame beta chains were retained. Every CDR3 protein is listed once, alongside the most common genes and DNA of its rows. A total of about 1.4 million distinct CDR3 sequences appear in this sample, around 59% of them only once. 6.5% to 8.5% of the sample belongs to the ten largest clones. Sequenced input: blood. These receptors came from a man aged 18-30 years in good health.

The V call is TRBV7-9, the J call TRBJ2-1, with 7 bases that match TRBD1. V was clipped by 4 bases and J by 9 bases; unmatched bases: 15. This CDR3 region has 16 residues. Per the germline V gene, CDR1 is SEHNR and CDR2 is FQNEAQ (reference sequence). CDR3 in amino acids: CASSSPLIKGGSEQFF. CDR3 bases: TGTGCCAGCAGCTCTCCTCTTATAAAAGGGGGCAGTGAGCAGTTCTTC.

The J gene is TRBJ1-1, the V gene TRBV29-1; D is ambiguous. The germline V gene encodes CDR1 SQVTM and CDR2 ANQGSEA. Trimming took off 4 bases at V and 1 base at J, with 7 bases between the two ends. The CDR3 totals 12 residues. CDR3 nucleotide sequence: TGCAGCGTTGCCCCCGGGAACACTGAAGCTTTCTTT. It is translated as CSVAPGNTEAFF.

This chain links TRBV3-1 with TRBJ2-7; a weak D match, TRBD2 (5 bases). The DNA end lines up better with TRBJ2-5; the J call may be wrong. The CDR3 consists of 15 residues. Germline V CDR1 and CDR2: LGHDT, YNNKEL (reference sequence). CDR3 bases: TGTGCCAGCAGCTTTCAACACCGGGGTCTGGAGACCCAGTACTTC. Amino acid sequence: CASSFQHRGLETQYF.

The chain uses TRBV4-1 and TRBJ2-7; TRBD2 matches 9 bases. The CDR3 runs to 16 residues. Germline V gives CDR1 MGHRA, CDR2 YSYEKL. With 1 base clipped from V and 7 bases from J, the junction kept 11 bases outside the gene matches. The CDR3, as DNA: TGCGCCAGCAGCCAAGGGAGCGGGGGGTCCTACAATGAGCAGTACTTC. Its protein product is CASSQGSGGSYNEQYF.

The V and J genes are TRBV29-1 and TRBJ2-1; 10 bases map to TRBD1. Per the germline V gene, CDR1 is SQVTM and CDR2 is ANQGSEA. The CDR3 spans 15 residues. The V segment lost 6 bases and the J segment 8 bases; nucleotides outside the gene matches: 13. CDR3 in amino acids: CSVVPGQGHLHEQFF. CDR3 DNA: TGCAGCGTGGTACCGGGACAGGGGCATTTGCATGAGCAGTTCTTC.

The sample holds a few counts of this clonotype. This chain joins TRBV20-1 and TRBJ2-7, with a possible D match to TRBD1 (6 bases). The CDR3 has 13 amino acids. CDR1 is DFQATT, CDR2 SNEGSKA, per germline (reference sequence). The ends were cut back, 6 bases at V and 3 bases at J, with 15 bases in the middle. The CDR3 nucleotides are TGCAGTGCCAATTACCGGGACAACTACGAGCAGTACTTC. It codes for CSANYRDNYEQYF.

The chain combines TRBV20-1 with TRBJ2-5, with a possible D match to TRBD2 (5 bases). Trimming stripped 8 bases from V and 4 bases from J, with 23 bases between. This CDR3 is 15 amino acids long. The germline V gene encodes CDR1 DFQATT and CDR2 SNEGSKA (reference sequence). The CDR3 here is CSTRLGGSAGETQYF. The CDR3 DNA reads TGCAGTACCAGATTGGGCGGGTCGGCGGGAGAGACCCAGTACTTC.

This clonotype was observed once. CDR3 protein: CSAAKAGSEKLFF. For the CDR3, the DNA is TGCAGCGCTGCTAAGGCAGGGAGCGAGAAACTGTTTTTT. The chain carries TRBV29-1 and TRBJ1-4; maybe TRBD1 (5 bases). The CDR3 is 13 amino acids. Germline V lookup: CDR1 SQVTM, CDR2 ANQGSEA. Trimming removed 7 bases at V and 11 bases at J, with 20 bases between.

This chain joins TRBV7-2 and TRBJ2-3, with 7 nucleotides matching TRBD2. V shed 3 bases, J shed 7 bases, and the junction held 7 bases outside the gene matches. This CDR3 contains 14 residues. The germline gives CDR1 SGHTA, CDR2 FQGNSA. CDR3 protein: CASSFLGGGNTQYF. In DNA form, the CDR3 reads TGTGCCAGCAGCTTTCTGGGGGGAGGGAATACGCAGTATTTT.

The J gene is TRBJ2-6, the V gene TRBV7-2, with D unresolved. V was pared by 6 bases and J by 8 bases, with 17 bases between. Per the germline V gene, CDR1 is SGHTA and CDR2 is FQGNSA. The CDR3 consists of 15 residues. DNA of the CDR3: TGTGCCAGCAGTCTGTTCATCCCCCAGACCAACGTCCTGACTTTC. Protein product: CASSLFIPQTNVLTF.

There are a few counts of this clonotype. The rearrangement joins TRBV6-5 to TRBJ2-1, with D possibly being TRBD2 (6 bases). Trimming took off 7 bases at V and 5 bases at J, with 9 bases between the two ends. Per germline, CDR1 MNHEY and CDR2 SVGAGI. The CDR3 extends over 12 amino acids. The CDR3 sequence: CASKWEDNEQFF. For the CDR3, the DNA is TGTGCCAGCAAGTGGGAGGACAATGAGCAGTTCTTC.

The genes are TRBV20-1 and TRBJ2-5; either TRBD1 or TRBD2 may fit D (5 bases each). Germline assignment: CDR1 DFQATT and CDR2 SNEGSKA (reference sequence). V gave up 8 bases and J gave up 11 bases, with 24 bases separating them. The CDR3 runs 13 residues. CDR3 nucleotides: TGCAGTCATGGGGGAAAAAAAGGGGCTGAGCAGTACTTC. Its translation: CSHGGKKGAEQYF.

This rearrangement joins TRBV20-1 to TRBJ2-5, with D unresolved. Germline loops: CDR1 DFQATT, CDR2 SNEGSKA (reference sequence). Trimming stripped 0 bases from V and 5 bases from J, with 13 bases between. CDR3 size: 14 residues. In DNA, the CDR3 is TGCAGTGCTAGAGATCCACTAATGGGGGAGACCCAGTACTTC. Amino acid sequence: CSARDPLMGETQYF.

The chain is built from TRBV6-1 and TRBJ2-3, with 8 bases fitting TRBD2. The J segment lost 2 bases and the V segment lost 7 bases, leaving 5 bases of the junction unmatched. Per germline, CDR1 MNHNS and CDR2 SASEGT. This CDR3 has 14 residues. Here the CDR3 reads CASILAETTDTQYF. DNA for the CDR3: TGTGCCAGCATACTAGCGGAGACCACAGATACGCAGTATTTT.

This chain joins TRBV6-5 and TRBJ2-5; TRBD2 might be the D (6 bases). The germline V gene has CDR1 MNHEY and CDR2 SVGAGI. The germline V and J ends were trimmed by 1 base and 1 base, with 10 bases remaining between them. The CDR3 is made up of 15 amino acids. The CDR3 region is CASSYYGGGQETQYF. The CDR3 DNA reads as TGTGCCAGCAGTTACTATGGGGGAGGCCAAGAGACCCAGTACTTC.

As for this clonotype: A much larger clonotype is one base distant, so this may be a read error. V gene TRBV29-1 combines with J gene TRBJ2-6; 7 bases are a match to TRBD1. This CDR3 has 15 residues. Germline CDR1 SQVTM, CDR2 ANQGSEA. Trimming removed 6 bases from V and 4 bases from J; junction bases left unmatched: 9. CDR3 sequence: CSVATGTTGANVLTF. The CDR3 DNA follows: TGCAGCGTCGCGACAGGGACGACCGGGGCCAACGTCCTGACTTTC.

This clonotype has more than one count but fewer than ten. The genes are TRBV6-5 and TRBJ2-1; D gene ambiguous. The CDR3 runs to 13 residues. Trimming stripped 2 bases from V and 9 bases from J, with 11 bases between. In germline, CDR1 is MNHEY, CDR2 SVGAGI. CDR3 in DNA: TGTGCCAGCAGTTACGCCGATGTGGGTGAGCAGTTCTTC. It codes for CASSYADVGEQFF.

The V call is TRBV6-2 or TRBV6-3, the J call TRBJ2-7, with 11 bases matching TRBD1. The end of the DNA is better explained by TRBJ2-5, so the J call may be wrong. Germline lookup yields CDR1 MNHEY and CDR2 SVGEGT. CDR3 length: 14 amino acids. The CDR3 DNA sequence: TGTGCCAGCAATCCGGGACAGGGGGACGAGACCCAGTACTTC. Amino acid sequence: CASNPGQGDETQYF.

This chain joins TRBV18 and TRBJ2-5; TRBD2 matches 9 bases. The tail of the sequence fits TRBJ2-7 better, so the J call may be wrong. Germline V gene data show CDR1 as KGHSH and CDR2 as LQKENI. The CDR3 consists of 15 residues. The CDR3 coding sequence is TGTGCCAGCTCTCCCGAACTAGCGGGTACCTACGAGCAGTACTTC. Translating it yields CASSPELAGTYEQYF.

V gene TRBV20-1 combines with J gene TRBJ2-7; D is perhaps TRBD1 (6 bases). The CDR3 extends over 13 amino acids. CDR1 is DFQATT, CDR2 SNEGSKA, per germline (reference sequence). Trimming took 2 bases from V and 3 from J, leaving 11 bases between them. CDR3 sequence: CSARSRTDYEQYF. The CDR3 coding sequence is TGCAGTGCTAGATCCAGGACAGACTACGAGCAGTACTTC.

This clonotype appeared a few times. The chain uses TRBV28 and TRBJ2-6; no definite D call. Trimming took off 3 bases at V and 3 bases at J, with 9 bases between the two ends. The CDR3 runs to 15 residues. Germline CDR1 MDHEN, CDR2 SYDVKM. The CDR3 sequence: CASSFRVVGANVLTF. In DNA, the CDR3 is TGTGCCAGCAGTTTTAGGGTGGTTGGGGCCAACGTCCTGACTTTC. Variable domain in full (rest from reference TRBV28 and TRBJ2-6): DVKVTQSSRYLVKRTGEKVFLECVQDMDHENMFWYRQDPGLGLRLIYFSYDVKMKEKGDIPEGYSVSREKKERFSLILESASTNQTSMYLCASSFRVVGANVLTFGAGSRLTVL.

This clonotype was counted only a few times. The gene calls are TRBV29-1 and TRBJ2-3; D is uncertain. Trimming pared 5 bases from V and 4 bases from J, leaving 10 bases between. The germline V gene has CDR1 SQVTM and CDR2 ANQGSEA. The CDR3 has 12 residues. The CDR3 coding sequence is TGCAGCGTTCGCGTGCTGCCAGATACGCAGTATTTT. Translated, it gives CSVRVLPDTQYF.